The T cell receptor (beta chain) described here comes from a study of graft-versus-host responses after intestinal transplantation. Germline CDR1 SGDLS, CDR2 YYNGEE. The length of the CDR3 is 17 residues. V was clipped by 2 bases and J by 6 bases, with 20 bases between them. Clones were read by immunoSEQ multiplex PCR, and TCRdb kept only the in-frame ones, dropping some. The sample shows around 100,000 clones, approximately 93% of them seen only once. With regard to this clone: Its antigen remains unknown.

This TCR derives from a human donor who was the organ donor for an intestinal transplant. Source: unstimulated CD8+ T cells sorted from spleen or lymph node cells, taken before transplant. The chain carries TRBV9 and TRBJ2-2; D is perhaps TRBD1 or TRBD2 (5 bases each). CDR3 in DNA: TGTGCCAGCAGCGTCCCCACGGGACCCTCTACAGCCGGGGAGCTGTTTTTT. Translating gives CASSVPTGPSTAGELFF.